These T cell receptor beta chains were read from a single sample in a study of cytomegalovirus exposure and HLA in healthy donors. Sequencing was performed with immunoSEQ multiplex PCR; in TCRdb, only in-frame clones are kept and a portion is missing. The table has 75,000 to 90,000 clones, about 95% seen once. Sequenced input: PBMCs. These receptors all stem from a man aged 18 to 29 in good health and CMV-seropositive. Both conserved end residues are part of each CDR3. The order of the fields is V gene, D gene, J gene, clone size, CDR3 protein, CDR3 DNA. D genes are given only for firm matches. Size is omitted from some rows. Given values are once, few, many or a class for expanded clones.

V gene: TRBV5-1; D gene: TRBD1; J gene: TRBJ2-1; clone size: .; CDR3 protein: CASSRNRGNEQFF; CDR3 DNA: TGCGCCAGCAGTCGGAACAGGGGAAATGAGCAGTTCTTC
V gene: TRBV6-5; D gene: TRBD1; J gene: TRBJ1-5; clone size: .; CDR3 protein: CATSRGTGNQPQHF; CDR3 DNA: TGTGCCACCAGTCGTGGGACAGGGAATCAGCCCCAGCATTTT
V gene: TRBV6-6; D gene: .; J gene: TRBJ2-6; clone size: .; CDR3 protein: CASTGDGANVLTF; CDR3 DNA: TGTGCCAGCACAGGGGATGGGGCCAACGTCCTGACTTTC
V gene: TRBV5-4; D gene: TRBD1; J gene: TRBJ1-2; clone size: .; CDR3 protein: CASSLVQGAGGYTF; CDR3 DNA: TGTGCCAGCAGCTTGGTGCAGGGGGCGGGAGGCTACACCTTC
V gene: TRBV7-2; D gene: TRBD1; J gene: TRBJ2-1; clone size: .; CDR3 protein: CASSLDPGTGWLF; CDR3 DNA: TGTGCCAGCAGCTTAGACCCCGGGACAGGGTGGCTCTTC
V gene: TRBV6-5; D gene: TRBD1; J gene: TRBJ2-7; clone size: .; CDR3 protein: CASSYSNRGAGEQYF; CDR3 DNA: TGTGCCAGCAGTTACTCGAACAGGGGCGCCGGCGAGCAGTACTTC
V gene: TRBV28; D gene: .; J gene: TRBJ1-1; clone size: .; CDR3 protein: CASSPRSTRSRNTEAFF; CDR3 DNA: TGTGCCAGCAGTCCCCGTTCCACCCGAAGTAGGAACACTGAAGCTTTCTTT
V gene: TRBV7-6; D gene: .; J gene: TRBJ2-3; clone size: .; CDR3 protein: CATRDSDTQYF; CDR3 DNA: TGTGCTACCAGGGATTCAGATACGCAGTATTTT
V gene: TRBV20-1; D gene: .; J gene: TRBJ1-2; clone size: .; CDR3 protein: CSASWGDGYTF; CDR3 DNA: TGCAGTGCTAGTTGGGGAGATGGCTACACCTTC
V gene: TRBV10-2; D gene: .; J gene: TRBJ1-4; clone size: .; CDR3 protein: CASSGSGVDEKLFF; CDR3 DNA: TGCGCCAGCAGTGGCTCAGGGGTGGATGAAAAACTGTTTTTT
V gene: TRBV5-5; D gene: .; J gene: TRBJ1-1; clone size: .; CDR3 protein: CASSLDAREGFGAFF; CDR3 DNA: TGTGCCAGCAGCTTGGACGCCAGGGAGGGGTTTGGAGCTTTCTTT
V gene: TRBV30; D gene: TRBD2; J gene: TRBJ2-5; clone size: .; CDR3 protein: CASSGLAGSETQYF; CDR3 DNA: TGTGCCAGCTCAGGACTAGCGGGATCAGAGACCCAGTACTTC
V gene: TRBV28; D gene: TRBD1; J gene: TRBJ1-2; clone size: .; CDR3 protein: CASRGPGQHYGYTF; CDR3 DNA: TGTGCCAGCAGGGGACCGGGACAGCACTATGGCTACACCTTC
V gene: TRBV30; D gene: .; J gene: TRBJ2-2; clone size: .; CDR3 protein: CAWPGPSNTGELFF; CDR3 DNA: TGTGCCTGGCCGGGTCCTTCGAACACCGGGGAGCTGTTTTTT
V gene: TRBV4-1; D gene: .; J gene: TRBJ2-2; clone size: .; CDR3 protein: CASSLPVTGELFF; CDR3 DNA: TGCGCCAGCAGTCTGCCAGTCACCGGGGAGCTGTTTTTT
V gene: TRBV28; D gene: .; J gene: TRBJ2-7; clone size: .; CDR3 protein: CASSRYEQYF; CDR3 DNA: TGTGCCAGCAGCCGTTACGAGCAGTACTTC
V gene: TRBV6-5; D gene: TRBD1; J gene: TRBJ1-1; clone size: .; CDR3 protein: CASSLTGGMNTEAFF; CDR3 DNA: TGTGCCAGCAGCCTGACAGGGGGGATGAACACTGAAGCTTTCTTT
V gene: TRBV18; D gene: .; J gene: TRBJ1-1; clone size: .; CDR3 protein: CASSSPSRDGYTEAFF; CDR3 DNA: TGTGCCAGCTCATCCCCCAGCAGGGATGGATACACTGAAGCTTTCTTT
V gene: TRBV6-5; D gene: TRBD1; J gene: TRBJ2-7; clone size: .; CDR3 protein: CASSYEGASSYEQYF; CDR3 DNA: TGTGCCAGCAGTTACGAGGGGGCCAGCTCCTACGAGCAGTACTTC
V gene: TRBV6-1; D gene: .; J gene: TRBJ1-1; clone size: few; CDR3 protein: CASSEGKTFF; CDR3 DNA: TGTGCCAGCAGTGAGGGCAAGACTTTCTTT
V gene: TRBV25-1; D gene: TRBD1; J gene: TRBJ1-2; clone size: .; CDR3 protein: CATSGGTGDYPGGYTF; CDR3 DNA: TGTGCCACCTCTGGCGGGACAGGGGATTATCCCGGGGGCTACACCTTC
V gene: TRBV7-9; D gene: TRBD1; J gene: TRBJ1-1; clone size: .; CDR3 protein: CASSLQGPAFF; CDR3 DNA: TGTGCCAGCAGCCTACAGGGGCCGGCTTTCTTT
V gene: TRBV6-5; D gene: .; J gene: TRBJ2-1; clone size: .; CDR3 protein: CASSYRGLYYNEQFF; CDR3 DNA: TGTGCCAGCAGTTACCGAGGACTATACTACAATGAGCAGTTCTTC
V gene: TRBV11-2; D gene: .; J gene: TRBJ2-1; clone size: once; CDR3 protein: CASSLDHGGDNEQFF; CDR3 DNA: TGTGCCAGCAGCTTAGATCACGGAGGGGACAATGAGCAGTTCTTC
V gene: TRBV5-5; D gene: TRBD2; J gene: TRBJ2-1; clone size: .; CDR3 protein: CASSLGRTGGDEQFF; CDR3 DNA: TGTGCCAGCAGCTTGGGACGAACGGGAGGCGATGAGCAGTTCTTC
V gene: TRBV7-9; D gene: TRBD2; J gene: TRBJ2-2; clone size: .; CDR3 protein: CASPTSGRIDGELFF; CDR3 DNA: TGTGCCAGCCCTACTAGCGGGAGAATTGACGGGGAGCTGTTTTTT
V gene: TRBV27; D gene: .; J gene: TRBJ2-2; clone size: .; CDR3 protein: CASSVGDFWGYNTGELFF; CDR3 DNA: TGTGCCAGCAGTGTGGGGGACTTTTGGGGATACAACACCGGGGAGCTGTTTTTT
V gene: TRBV28; D gene: .; J gene: TRBJ2-7; clone size: .; CDR3 protein: CASSLVKEQYF; CDR3 DNA: TGTGCCAGCAGTTTAGTAAAAGAGCAGTACTTC
V gene: TRBV7-9; D gene: .; J gene: TRBJ2-5; clone size: .; CDR3 protein: CASSPSETQYF; CDR3 DNA: TGTGCCAGCAGCCCATCAGAGACCCAGTACTTC
V gene: TRBV7-2; D gene: TRBD1; J gene: TRBJ2-5; clone size: .; CDR3 protein: CASRTDRGGRETQYF; CDR3 DNA: TGTGCCAGCAGAACCGACAGGGGGGGTCGGGAGACCCAGTACTTC
V gene: TRBV19; D gene: .; J gene: TRBJ1-1; clone size: .; CDR3 protein: CASRVRVRTEAFF; CDR3 DNA: TGTGCCAGTAGAGTGCGGGTACGGACTGAAGCTTTCTTT
V gene: TRBV10-3; D gene: .; J gene: TRBJ1-2; clone size: .; CDR3 protein: CAIRRPPTASGVDGYTF; CDR3 DNA: TGTGCCATCAGGCGCCCCCCTACCGCCTCGGGTGTAGATGGCTACACCTTC
V gene: TRBV19; D gene: TRBD2; J gene: TRBJ2-7; clone size: .; CDR3 protein: CASQIIAGGPYEQYF; CDR3 DNA: TGTGCCAGTCAAATAATAGCGGGAGGGCCATACGAGCAGTACTTC
V gene: TRBV10-2; D gene: TRBD1; J gene: TRBJ1-5; clone size: .; CDR3 protein: CASSARTGGYQPQHF; CDR3 DNA: TGCGCCAGCAGTGCCCGCACAGGGGGTTATCAGCCCCAGCATTTT
V gene: TRBV5-1; D gene: .; J gene: TRBJ2-1; clone size: once; CDR3 protein: CASSGFPIQDEQFF; CDR3 DNA: TGCGCCAGCAGCGGATTCCCGATCCAGGATGAGCAGTTCTTC
V gene: TRBV5-4; D gene: .; J gene: TRBJ1-2; clone size: .; CDR3 protein: CASRRGEGNIGANYGYTF; CDR3 DNA: TGTGCCAGCAGGCGTGGGGAGGGAAACATCGGAGCTAACTATGGCTACACCTTC
V gene: TRBV6-1; D gene: TRBD2; J gene: TRBJ2-1; clone size: once; CDR3 protein: CASSGRRLAGRSYNEQFF; CDR3 DNA: TGTGCCAGCAGTGGACGACGGCTAGCGGGACGGTCCTACAATGAGCAGTTCTTC
V gene: TRBV5-1; D gene: TRBD1; J gene: TRBJ2-1; clone size: .; CDR3 protein: CASSATGTVPSEQFF; CDR3 DNA: TGCGCCAGCAGTGCTACCGGGACAGTCCCGTCGGAGCAGTTCTTC
V gene: TRBV27; D gene: .; J gene: TRBJ2-5; clone size: .; CDR3 protein: CASSLSGWETQYF; CDR3 DNA: TGTGCCAGCAGTTTATCCGGTTGGGAGACCCAGTACTTC
V gene: TRBV7-9; D gene: .; J gene: TRBJ1-1; clone size: .; CDR3 protein: CASDRGLTAFF; CDR3 DNA: TGTGCCAGCGATAGGGGACTTACTGCTTTCTTT
V gene: TRBV4-1; D gene: TRBD2; J gene: TRBJ2-7; clone size: .; CDR3 protein: CASSPSRGGRGYEQYF; CDR3 DNA: TGCGCCAGCAGCCCGTCTAGGGGCGGGAGAGGATACGAGCAGTACTTC
V gene: TRBV6-5; D gene: TRBD1; J gene: TRBJ2-7; clone size: .; CDR3 protein: CASSYGDRVYEQYF; CDR3 DNA: TGTGCCAGCAGTTACGGGGACAGGGTGTACGAGCAGTACTTC
V gene: TRBV4-1; D gene: .; J gene: TRBJ1-2; clone size: .; CDR3 protein: CASSQSRDNYGYTF; CDR3 DNA: TGCGCCAGCAGCCAAAGCAGGGATAACTATGGCTACACCTTC
V gene: TRBV6-1; D gene: .; J gene: TRBJ2-3; clone size: .; CDR3 protein: CASSEEGAGDTQYF; CDR3 DNA: TGTGCCAGCAGTGAAGAGGGGGCGGGGGATACGCAGTATTTT
V gene: TRBV28; D gene: TRBD1; J gene: TRBJ2-1; clone size: .; CDR3 protein: CASSPGTVYDNEQFF; CDR3 DNA: TGTGCCAGCAGCCCCGGGACAGTATACGACAATGAGCAGTTCTTC
V gene: TRBV19; D gene: .; J gene: TRBJ1-4; clone size: .; CDR3 protein: CASSPAPPGEKLFF; CDR3 DNA: TGTGCCAGTAGTCCCGCCCCCCCCGGGGAAAAACTGTTTTTT